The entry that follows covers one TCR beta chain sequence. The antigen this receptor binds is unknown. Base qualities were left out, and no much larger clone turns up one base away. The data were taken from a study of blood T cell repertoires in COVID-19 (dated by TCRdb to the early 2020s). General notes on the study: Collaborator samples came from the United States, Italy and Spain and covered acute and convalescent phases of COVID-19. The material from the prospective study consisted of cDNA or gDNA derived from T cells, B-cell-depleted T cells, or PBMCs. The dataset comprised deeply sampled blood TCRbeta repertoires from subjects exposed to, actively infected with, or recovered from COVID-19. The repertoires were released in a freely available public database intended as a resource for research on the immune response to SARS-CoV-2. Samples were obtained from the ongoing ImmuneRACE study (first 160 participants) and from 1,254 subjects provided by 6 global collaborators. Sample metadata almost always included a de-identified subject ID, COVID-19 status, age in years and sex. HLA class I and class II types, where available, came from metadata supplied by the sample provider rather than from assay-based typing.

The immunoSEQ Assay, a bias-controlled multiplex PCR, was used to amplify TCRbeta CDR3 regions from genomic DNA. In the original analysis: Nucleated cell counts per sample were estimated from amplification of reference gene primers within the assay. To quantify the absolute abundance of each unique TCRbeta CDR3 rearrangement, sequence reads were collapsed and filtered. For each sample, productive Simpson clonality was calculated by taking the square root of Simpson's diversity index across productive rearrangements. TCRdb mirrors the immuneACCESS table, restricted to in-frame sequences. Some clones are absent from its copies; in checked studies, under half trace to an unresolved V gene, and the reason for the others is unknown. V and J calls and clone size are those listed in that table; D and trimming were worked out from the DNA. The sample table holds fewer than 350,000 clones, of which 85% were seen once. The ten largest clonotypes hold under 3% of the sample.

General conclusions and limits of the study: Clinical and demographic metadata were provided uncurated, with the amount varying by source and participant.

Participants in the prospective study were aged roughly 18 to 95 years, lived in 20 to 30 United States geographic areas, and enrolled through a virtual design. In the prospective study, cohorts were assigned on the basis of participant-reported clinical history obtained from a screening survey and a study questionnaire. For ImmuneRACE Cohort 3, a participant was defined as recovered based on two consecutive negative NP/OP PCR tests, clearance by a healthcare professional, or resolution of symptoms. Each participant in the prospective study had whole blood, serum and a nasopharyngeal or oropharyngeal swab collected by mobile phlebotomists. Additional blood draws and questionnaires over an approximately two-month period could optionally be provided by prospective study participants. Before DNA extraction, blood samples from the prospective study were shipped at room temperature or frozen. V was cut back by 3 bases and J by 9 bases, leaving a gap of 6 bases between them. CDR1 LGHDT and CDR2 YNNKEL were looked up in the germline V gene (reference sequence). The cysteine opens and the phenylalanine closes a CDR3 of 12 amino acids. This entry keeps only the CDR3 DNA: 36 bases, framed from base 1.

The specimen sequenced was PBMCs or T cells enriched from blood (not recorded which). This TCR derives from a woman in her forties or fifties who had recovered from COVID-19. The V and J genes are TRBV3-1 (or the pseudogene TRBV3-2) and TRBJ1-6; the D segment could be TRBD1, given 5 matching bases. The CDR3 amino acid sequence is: CASSQGGSPLHF. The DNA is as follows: TGTGCCAGCAGCCAGGGGGGTTCACCCCTCCACTTT.